The clone carrying this TCR beta chain appeared once. The data stem from a study of PD-1 blockade in classical Hodgkin lymphoma. All trial patients relapsed after autologous stem cell transplantation. The assay was immunoSEQ multiplex PCR, and TCRdb's table has in-frame clones only and misses some. The sample has 150,000 or so clones; around 73% are singletons. This CDR3 is 15 amino acids long. Germline CDR1 SGHTA, CDR2 FQGTGA. Deletions cut 2 bases from V and 5 bases from J, with 14 bases between. The TCR comes from a human donor with classical Hodgkin lymphoma. The source material was peripheral blood mononuclear cells (PBMCs), sampled before the second cycle of nivolumab. The chain has TRBV7-3 and TRBJ2-3, with D perhaps TRBD1 (5 bases). This CDR3 is CASSLSGMHLDTQYF. DNA for the CDR3: TGTGCCAGCAGCTTATCAGGGATGCACTTAGATACGCAGTATTTT.